These 5 T cell receptor beta chains originate from one sample sequenced in a study of human T cells and chemical hapten exposure. In TCRdb, the RACE reads were re-called with MiXCR into one record per CDR3 protein. This sample yields 75,000 to 90,000 distinct CDR3 sequences, of which 10% are seen a single time; less than 5% belongs to the top ten. Time point denoted: patch test 2, 6 weeks after DPC sensitization. Treatment meaning: therapeutic diphenylcyclopropenone sensitization with weekly scalp DPC. Here the sequenced sample was whole blood, taken in connection with sensitization to the hapten diphenylcyclopropenone (DPC). The receptors shown here come from a woman aged 45 to 65 with alopecia areata. Some clones in this sample may be carry-over from other donors' samples.

This clonotype has more than one count but fewer than ten. The CDR3 nucleotides are TGTGCCAGCAGTGATACCTTAGGGACTAGCGGGAGAAATGAGCAGTTCTTC. This translates into CASSDTLGTSGRNEQFF. The genes are TRBV25-1 and TRBJ2-1; 14 nucleotides agree with TRBD2. Germline values: CDR1 MGHDK, CDR2 SYGVNS. This CDR3 contains 17 residues. After removal of 3 bases from V and 7 bases from J, the junction contained 8 bases not matched to a gene.

This clonotype was observed at least ten times. This chain uses TRBV25-1 with TRBJ1-4, with 8 positions matching TRBD1. J lost 2 bases, V lost 4 bases, and 9 bases had no gene match. The CDR3 has 17 amino acids. Germline V lookup: CDR1 MGHDK, CDR2 SYGVNS. CDR3 sequence (DNA): TGTGCCAGCAGTGTGGGGACAGGAGGGTGGACTAATGAAAAACTGTTTTTT. Translation gives CASSVGTGGWTNEKLFF.

There are a few counts of this clonotype. This chain uses TRBV20-1 with TRBJ1-1, with unresolved D. The CDR3 consists of 13 residues. V was pared by 6 bases and J by 5 bases, with 16 bases between. The germline CDR1 and CDR2 sequences are DFQATT and SNEGSKA (reference sequence). Written as DNA, the CDR3 is TGCAGTGCCCGGGCATTTGTGGTAACTGAAGCTTTCTTT. This sequence encodes CSARAFVVTEAFF.

At least ten counts were recorded for this clonotype. This rearrangement joins TRBV14 to TRBJ2-7, with D tentatively TRBD1 (6 bases). This CDR3 contains 12 residues. Germline CDR1 SGHDN, CDR2 FVKESK. The V gene lost 8 bases and the J gene lost 2 bases, with 10 bases spanning the gap. CDR3 sequence reads: CASSGETYEQYF. The CDR3 nucleotides read TGTGCCAGCTCAGGGGAGACCTACGAGCAGTACTTC.

The chain couples TRBV4-3 to TRBJ2-3, with TRBD2 matching 11 bases. This CDR3 has 18 residues. V was clipped by 0 bases and J by 0 bases; unmatched bases: 5. Germline values: CDR1 LGHNA, CDR2 YSLEER. The CDR3 region is CASSQDPTSGDSTDTQYF. CDR3 bases: TGCGCCAGCAGCCAAGACCCGACTAGCGGGGATAGCACAGATACGCAGTATTTT.